One and the same sample provided the 27 T cell receptor beta chains below, sequenced in a study of blood T cell repertoires in COVID-19. Sequenced by immunoSEQ multiplex PCR; TCRdb stores in-frame clones only, minus some. The top ten clones hold 5.5% to 7% of a sample with roughly 200,000 clones, 80% to 90% of them seen once. Sequenced sample: peripheral blood. These receptors originate from a man older than 75 with acute or convalescent COVID-19.

V and J are TRBV6-5 and TRBJ2-1; TRBD2 matches 8 bases. V gave up 6 bases and J gave up 5 bases; unmatched junction bases: 6. The CDR3 extends over 14 amino acids. Germline lookup yields CDR1 MNHEY and CDR2 SVGAGI. The chain's CDR3 is CASSGRAGNNEQFF. The CDR3 DNA reads TGTGCCAGCAGCGGGAGGGCCGGCAACAATGAGCAGTTCTTC.

The rearrangement joins TRBV4-2 to TRBJ2-3, with TRBD2 identical over 7 bases. Germline values: CDR1 LGHNA, CDR2 YNFKEQ. This CDR3 comprises 17 residues. V was pared by 1 base and J by 0 bases, with 7 bases of the junction left unmatched. Here the CDR3 reads CASSQVRWRESTDTQYF. CDR3 bases: TGTGCCAGCAGCCAAGTCCGCTGGCGGGAGAGCACAGATACGCAGTATTTT.

The rearrangement joins TRBV18 to TRBJ2-1; 9 nucleotides align to TRBD1. The CDR3 totals 16 residues. The V and J ends lost 0 bases and 7 bases, in that order; junction bases with no gene match: 7. Germline V lookup: CDR1 KGHSH, CDR2 LQKENI. CDR3 DNA sequence: TGTGCCAGCTCACCACCGAGTGGGACAGGGTCAAATGAGCAGTTCTTC. Translating it yields CASSPPSGTGSNEQFF.

This clone has only one observation. The chain uses TRBV15 and TRBJ1-1; 8 positions match TRBD1. Germline assignment: CDR1 LNHNV and CDR2 YYDKDF (reference sequence). CDR3 size: 13 residues. V shed 6 bases, J shed 3 bases, and the junction held 3 bases outside the gene matches. DNA for the CDR3: TGTGCCACCAGATCCAGGGGGCACACTGAAGCTTTCTTT. This gives the protein CATRSRGHTEAFF.

This chain links TRBV29-1 with TRBJ2-3; D remains ambiguous. Deletions cut 7 bases from V and 0 bases from J, with 8 bases between. The CDR3 runs 12 residues. Germline CDR1 is SQVTM and CDR2 is ANQGSEA. CDR3 DNA: TGCAGCGCACTTCCTAGCACAGATACGCAGTATTTT. Its translation: CSALPSTDTQYF.

The chain employs TRBV5-4 and TRBJ2-3, with unresolved D. Germline V gene data show CDR1 as SGHNT and CDR2 as YYREEE (reference sequence). The CDR3 covers 15 residues. Trimming removed 2 bases at V and 4 bases at J, with 14 bases between. CDR3: CASSFLLGEADTQYF. As DNA, the CDR3 is TGTGCCAGCAGCTTCTTGCTAGGTGAGGCAGATACGCAGTATTTT.

The chain recombines TRBV7-9 with TRBJ2-1, with a tentative D call TRBD2 (7 bases). Trimming removed 9 bases at V and 0 bases at J, with 12 bases between. The CDR3 is made up of 14 amino acids. In germline, CDR1 is SEHNR, CDR2 FQNEAQ (reference sequence). The CDR3 coding sequence is TGTGCCAGTGGGGGCGGGAGCTCCTACAATGAGCAGTTCTTC. Its translation: CASGGGSSYNEQFF. Together with reference TRBV7-9 and TRBJ2-1, the CDR3 gives the full variable domain: DTGVSQNPRHKITKRGQNVTFRCDPISEHNRLYWYRQTLGQGPEFLTYFQNEAQLEKSRLLSDRFSAERPKGSFSTLEIQRTEQGDSAMYLCASGGGSSYNEQFFGPGTRLTVL.

This chain uses TRBV11-2 with TRBJ1-1; D remains unclear. This CDR3 region has 15 residues. V was trimmed by 1 base and J by 0 bases, leaving 9 bases between them. Germline V CDR1 and CDR2: SGHAT, FQNNGV. CDR3 loop: CASSLAGSMNTEAFF. The CDR3 bases are TGTGCCAGCAGCTTAGCAGGAAGCATGAACACTGAAGCTTTCTTT.

V gene TRBV6-5 combines with J gene TRBJ1-1; D is unclear. V dropped 8 bases and J dropped 1 base, with 5 bases sitting between them. The V gene's germline CDR1 is MNHEY and CDR2 SVGAGI. The CDR3 consists of 11 residues. The CDR3 region has the DNA TGTGCCAGCCGGTGGAACACTGAAGCTTTCTTT. As protein: CASRWNTEAFF.

The V gene is TRBV23-1, the J gene TRBJ2-3; D ambiguous. TRBV23-1 is an ORF, and what it does is uncertain. The CDR3 runs 20 residues. The germline V and J ends were trimmed by 9 bases and 0 bases, with 31 bases remaining between them. CDR3 amino acids: CASRPPSLLGHLYSTDTQYF. In nucleotides, the CDR3 is TGCGCCAGTCGACCCCCGAGTTTGTTGGGCCATTTGTATAGCACAGATACGCAGTATTTT.

The chain links TRBV16 to TRBJ1-1; D may be TRBD1 (5 bases). Trimming shortened V by 1 base and J by 4 bases, and 16 bases separated the two germline ends. The CDR3 extends over 16 amino acids. Germline V gene lookup returns CDR1 KGHSY and CDR2 FQNENV. CDR3 nucleotide sequence: TGTGCCAGCAGCCAATTAATAGTCGGGAGGGGCACTGAAGCTTTCTTT. Amino acid sequence: CASSQLIVGRGTEAFF.

The chain links TRBV11-3 to TRBJ1-1; the match to TRBD1 covers 9 bases. J was trimmed by 0 bases and V by 5 bases; bases with no gene match: 7. The CDR3 totals 16 residues. Germline V lookup: CDR1 SGHNT, CDR2 YENEEA. The DNA of the CDR3 is TGTGCCAGCAGCCCACCGGGACAGGGCATGAACACTGAAGCTTTCTTT. The encoded protein is CASSPPGQGMNTEAFF.

V is TRBV21-1 and J is TRBJ2-7; TRBD2 is the table's D call, not checked against the DNA. TRBV21-1 is a recognized pseudogene. The CDR3 has 13 amino acids. DNA of the CDR3: TGTGCCAGCATCGGCGAGCGGGAGAACGAGCAGTACGTC. Its translation is CASIGERENEQYV.

Only one count was recorded for this clone. The chain couples TRBV20-1 to TRBJ1-2, with 8 bases that match TRBD1. The CDR3 is 13 residues long. V shed 3 bases and J 7 bases; nucleotides not matched to a gene: 7. CDR1 DFQATT and CDR2 SNEGSKA come from the germline V gene (reference sequence). CDR3 sequence (DNA): TGCAGTGCTAGTCTCGGACAGGGATCTGGCTACACCTTC. This gives the protein CSASLGQGSGYTF.

The chain is built from TRBV5-8 and TRBJ2-7; tentatively, D is TRBD1 (5 bases). V gave up 6 bases and J gave up 0 bases, with 13 bases separating them. This CDR3 is built from 14 residues. Germline V gene sequence: CDR1 SGHTS, CDR2 YDEGEE. The CDR3 region has the DNA TGTGCCAGCATCCCAGGGTTCAGCTCCTACGAGCAGTACGTC. It is translated as CASIPGFSSYEQYV.

V usage is TRBV6-5 and J usage is TRBJ1-1; 10 nucleotides line up with TRBD1. Germline V gene data show CDR1 as MNHEY and CDR2 as SVGAGI. CDR3 size: 14 residues. The junction had 4 bases not matched to a gene; V was cut back by 6 bases and J by 3 bases. Written as DNA, the CDR3 is TGTGCCAGCAGCGCGGACAGGGGGGACACTGAAGCTTTCTTT. As protein: CASSADRGDTEAFF.

The V and J genes are TRBV18 and TRBJ1-2, with 8 positions matching TRBD1. V lost 3 bases to trimming and J lost 8 bases; unmatched junction nucleotides: 5. Germline values: CDR1 KGHSH, CDR2 LQKENI. The CDR3 runs to 13 residues. The CDR3 nucleotides read TGTGCCAGCTCACCGGACAGGGTGACCGGCTACACCTTC. It specifies CASSPDRVTGYTF.

This chain links TRBV10-1 with TRBJ2-1, with 10 nucleotides matching TRBD2. The CDR3 runs 15 residues. Trimming cost V 4 bases and J 4 bases; bases outside gene matches: 4. Germline V gives CDR1 WNHNN, CDR2 SYGVQD (reference sequence). The CDR3 sequence: CASSAGLADYNEQFF. The DNA for the CDR3 is TGCGCCAGCAGTGCAGGACTAGCGGATTACAATGAGCAGTTCTTC.

The chain links TRBV7-9 to TRBJ2-3, with a weak D call TRBD2 (5 bases). The length of the CDR3 is 15 residues. V was trimmed by 5 bases and J by 0 bases, leaving 12 bases between them. Germline V gene sequence: CDR1 SEHNR, CDR2 FQNEAQ (reference sequence). The CDR3 here is CASSPPRGSTDTQYF. As DNA, the CDR3 is TGTGCCAGCAGCCCGCCACGGGGAAGCACAGATACGCAGTATTTT.

The V and J genes are TRBV6-5 and TRBJ2-7; TRBD1 matches 11 bases. Per germline, CDR1 MNHEY and CDR2 SVGAGI. J gave up 7 bases and V 2 bases, and 7 bases lay outside the gene matches. This CDR3 has 15 amino acids. The CDR3 reads CASSYADRGRGEQYF. CDR3 in DNA: TGTGCCAGCAGTTACGCGGACAGGGGGCGGGGGGAGCAGTACTTC.

This clone was recorded only once. The chain links TRBV29-1 to TRBJ2-7; 8 positions match TRBD1. After removal of 6 bases from V and 7 bases from J, the junction contained 5 bases not matched to a gene. The CDR3 runs to 11 residues. CDR1 SQVTM and CDR2 ANQGSEA come from the germline V gene. CDR3 residues: CSVWTGWEQYV. The DNA for the CDR3 is TGCAGCGTATGGACAGGGTGGGAGCAGTACGTC.

This clone is a singleton in its sample. The chain employs TRBV18 and TRBJ1-4; D might be TRBD1 (5 bases). V was cut by 2 bases and J by 3 bases, with 16 bases left in between. CDR3 length: 17 residues. Looked up from germline, CDR1 is KGHSH and CDR2 is LQKENI. CDR3 nucleotide sequence: TGTGCCAGCTCACCAAACTTTCGCAGGGCCTCTAATGAAAAACTGTTTTTT. It encodes CASSPNFRRASNEKLFF.

The chain carries TRBV14 and TRBJ2-3, with 9 bases identical to TRBD1. CDR3 size: 16 residues. The J segment lost 4 bases and the V segment lost 0 bases, leaving 5 bases of the junction unmatched. Germline V gene sequence: CDR1 SGHDN, CDR2 FVKESK. CDR3 sequence reads: CASSQDPGQGPDTQYF. Here the CDR3 DNA reads TGTGCCAGCAGCCAAGATCCCGGACAGGGGCCAGATACGCAGTATTTT.

The count of this clone is one. The chain carries TRBV21-1 and TRBJ2-3; TRBD2 was called by the table and not checked on the DNA. TRBV21-1 is an annotated pseudogene. The CDR3 contains 16 residues. CDR3 amino acids: CASTLAGGPWADTQYF. In DNA form, the CDR3 reads TGTGCCAGCACCCTAGCGGGAGGGCCCTGGGCAGATACGCAGTATTTT.

This clone was observed a single time. The chain carries TRBV19 and TRBJ2-7; 13 bases map to TRBD2. This CDR3 comprises 16 residues. Trimming took 3 bases from V and 6 from J; bases not matched to a gene: 8. Germline V gene data show CDR1 as LNHDA and CDR2 as SQIVND (reference sequence). CDR3 nucleotide sequence: TGTGCCAGTAGTATTCAAACTAGCGGGAGGGCCCCCGAGCAGTACTTC. This codes for CASSIQTSGRAPEQYF.

This clone appeared a single time. The chain recombines TRBV5-1 with TRBJ1-1; 9 bases match TRBD1. With V trimmed by 4 bases and J by 3 bases, 10 bases remained unmatched. The CDR3 consists of 16 residues. Germline V lookup: CDR1 SGHRS, CDR2 YFSETQ. The CDR3: CASSLRTGGSDTEAFF. CDR3 bases: TGCGCCAGCAGCCTGCGTACAGGGGGCAGCGACACTGAAGCTTTCTTT.

The gene calls are TRBV4-1 and TRBJ2-7; D may be TRBD2 (6 bases). Looked up from germline, CDR1 is MGHRA and CDR2 is YSYEKL. V shed 4 bases and J shed 0 bases, with 13 bases lying between them. This CDR3 spans 15 amino acids. The CDR3 region is CASSPGGTVSYEQYF. DNA of the CDR3: TGCGCCAGCAGCCCTGGCGGGACCGTCTCCTACGAGCAGTACTTC.